Below, 26 T cell receptor beta chains from the same sample are listed, as sequenced in a study of cytomegalovirus exposure and HLA in healthy donors (dated by TCRdb to about 2017). Receptors were amplified or captured by the immunoSEQ multiplex PCR assay. A mixture of 60 forward primers for TCR Vbeta segments and 13 reverse primers for TCR Jbeta segments was used in the multiplex PCR. Entries here come from immuneACCESS through TCRdb and include only in-frame sequences with V and J called. Some clones fail to appear in such tables; in the studies checked, an unresolved V gene covers under half of the shortfall, and the cause of the remainder is unknown. This sample comprises about 190,000 clones, 65% to 75% of them detected only once. The top ten clonotypes cover more than 4.5% of the sample. Material for sequencing was PBMCs. Source of these receptors: a man aged 25 to 45 in good health and CMV-seropositive.

The chain carries TRBV19 and TRBJ1-5; D gene unclear. CDR3 length: 15 amino acids. Trimming removed 6 bases from V and 2 bases from J, with 14 bases in between. CDR1 is LNHDA, CDR2 SQIVND, per germline (reference sequence). The CDR3 region has the DNA TGTGCCAGTAGAGGGAGAGGGCTTGGCAATCAGCCCCAGCATTTT. Translated: CASRGRGLGNQPQHF. Variable domain in full (rest from reference TRBV19 and TRBJ1-5): DGGITQSPKYLFRKEGQNVTLSCEQNLNHDAMYWYRQDPGQGLRLIYYSQIVNDFQKGDIAEGYSVSREKKESFPLTVTSAQKNPTAFYLCASRGRGLGNQPQHFGDGTRLSIL.

A few counts support this clone. This chain joins TRBV2 and TRBJ2-1; D not certain. The length of the CDR3 is 16 residues. V was pared by 3 bases and J by 5 bases, with 17 bases between. Germline values: CDR1 SNHLY, CDR2 FYNNEI. The CDR3 nucleotides are TGTGCCAGCAGTGAGAGAAGCGCTTCATGGGACAATGAGCAGTTCTTC. This codes for CASSERSASWDNEQFF.

CDR3 sequence (DNA): TGTGCCAGCAGCGCAGGGGGCGACACCGGGGAGCTGTTTTTT. As protein: CASSAGGDTGELFF. The chain is built from TRBV9 and TRBJ2-2; 8 nucleotides line up with TRBD1. The J segment lost 3 bases and the V segment lost 3 bases, leaving 1 base of the junction unmatched. The CDR3 is 14 residues long. CDR1 and CDR2 (germline): SGDLS, YYNGEE.

The chain uses TRBV30 and TRBJ1-3; 9 nucleotides match TRBD1. V shed 1 base and J 0 bases; nucleotides not matched to a gene: 7. The CDR3 has 17 amino acids. Per the germline V gene, CDR1 is GTSNPN and CDR2 is SVGIG (reference sequence). CDR3 region: CAWSGQGVYSSGNTIYF. The CDR3 bases are TGTGCCTGGAGTGGACAGGGGGTTTACTCCTCTGGAAACACCATATATTTT.

V is TRBV9 and J is TRBJ1-2, with D possibly matching TRBD1 (5 bases). The germline V gene encodes CDR1 SGDLS and CDR2 YYNGEE. The CDR3 consists of 16 residues. V dropped 0 bases and J dropped 4 bases, with 16 bases sitting between them. As DNA, the CDR3 is TGTGCCAGCAGCGTAGGGGGGGGAGACAGCTCCTATGGCTACACCTTC. Residues: CASSVGGGDSSYGYTF.

This clone was recorded a few times. The chain carries TRBV7-9 and TRBJ2-2; D not certain. V was trimmed by 3 bases and J by 4 bases, leaving 6 bases between them. Per the germline V gene, CDR1 is SEHNR and CDR2 is FQNEAQ (reference sequence). This CDR3 region has 13 residues. CDR3 nucleotides: TGTGCCAGCAGCTTTGGAGCCACCGGGGAGCTGTTTTTT. It translates to CASSFGATGELFF.

CDR3 sequence reads: CASSVDLSGDYNEQFF. The CDR3 bases are TGTGCCAGCAGCGTCGACCTTAGCGGAGACTACAATGAGCAGTTCTTC. The rearrangement links TRBV9 to TRBJ2-1; perhaps TRBD2 as D (6 bases). Germline CDR1 is SGDLS and CDR2 is YYNGEE. The CDR3 extends over 16 amino acids. The ends were cut back, 2 bases at V and 3 bases at J, with 15 bases in the middle.

The chain carries TRBV7-2 and TRBJ1-4; weak D call: TRBD1 (5 bases). The CDR3 spans 15 residues. Trimming took 1 base from V and 7 from J, leaving 13 bases between them. In germline, CDR1 is SGHTA, CDR2 FQGNSA. CDR3 nucleotide sequence: TGTGCCAGCAGCTTAGTTGGGATCACAGGTGAAAAACTGTTTTTT. This gives the protein CASSLVGITGEKLFF.

J is TRBJ1-2 and V is TRBV10-3; 7 bases agree with TRBD1. Germline V gene data show CDR1 as ENHRY and CDR2 as SYGVKD. CDR3 length: 14 residues. V lost 3 bases to trimming and J lost 8 bases; unmatched junction nucleotides: 9. The CDR3 loop is CAISDPQGRGGYTF. The CDR3 DNA reads TGTGCCATCAGTGACCCACAGGGGCGGGGAGGCTACACCTTC.

The gene calls are TRBV23-1 and TRBJ1-2; TRBD1 matches at 7 bases. TRBV23-1 qualifies as an ORF whose function is uncertain. V was pared by 0 bases and J by 3 bases, with 7 bases of the junction left unmatched. This CDR3 spans 16 amino acids. The CDR3 spells CASSQSRTGRDYGYTF. Here the CDR3 DNA reads TGCGCCAGCAGTCAATCGCGGACAGGAAGAGACTATGGCTACACCTTC.

The chain combines TRBV12-5 with TRBJ1-2, with TRBD1 matching over 7 bases. V trimming: 1 base; J trimming: 3 bases; junction bases outside the gene matches: 5. The CDR3 is 15 residues long. From germline, CDR1 is LGHNT and CDR2 FRNRAP. The CDR3 is CASGLETGIHYGYTF. CDR3 coding DNA: TGTGCTAGTGGTTTGGAGACAGGGATTCACTATGGCTACACCTTC. The complete variable domain, with remaining parts taken from reference TRBV12-5 and TRBJ1-2, reads DARVTQTPRHKVTEMGQEVTMRCQPILGHNTVFWYRQTMMQGLELLAYFRNRAPLDDSGMPKDRFSAEMPDATLATLKIQPSEPRDSAVYFCASGLETGIHYGYTFGSGTRLTVV.

The V and J genes are TRBV9 and TRBJ2-3, with 7 bases identical to TRBD1. Looked up from germline, CDR1 is SGDLS and CDR2 is YYNGEE. The CDR3 is 14 residues long. Losses at the gene ends were 3 bases for V and 14 bases for J; bases not matched to a gene: 15. The CDR3 here is CASSATPDRDPVYF. The CDR3 DNA reads as TGTGCCAGCAGCGCCACGCCAGACAGGGACCCCGTGTATTTT.

The chain joins TRBV7-9 to TRBJ2-7, with 11 bases identical to TRBD2. After removal of 5 bases from V and 2 bases from J, the junction contained 8 bases not matched to a gene. The CDR3 covers 16 residues. Germline-derived CDR1 and CDR2 are SEHNR and FQNEAQ (reference sequence). DNA for the CDR3: TGTGCCAGCAGCCTGAATCTAGCGGGAGGCCCCTACGAGCAGTACTTC. The encoded protein is CASSLNLAGGPYEQYF.

The chain carries TRBV21-1 and TRBJ1-3. TRBV21-1 counts as a pseudogene. This CDR3 spans 15 amino acids. The CDR3 loop reads CASSKAEGSGNTIYF. The CDR3 region has the DNA TGTGCCAGCAGCAAAGCTGAGGGCTCTGGAAACACCATATATTTT.

The sample holds one count of this clone. V usage is TRBV4-3 and J usage is TRBJ2-7, with D perhaps matching TRBD1 (7 bases). With 3 bases removed from V and 7 bases from J, the gap between germline ends came to 34 bases. Germline V lookup: CDR1 LGHNA, CDR2 YSLEER. The CDR3 runs to 20 residues. CDR3 in amino acids: CASSHETDRDRGAGGGEQYF. CDR3 nucleotides: TGCGCCAGCAGCCATGAAACCGACAGGGACCGCGGGGCGGGCGGCGGGGAGCAGTACTTC.

A remark on this clone: Sequence at one end of the junction differs from germline and may be a read error. The chain employs TRBV5-6 and TRBJ2-3; D perhaps matches TRBD2 (6 bases). This CDR3 contains 16 residues. Per germline, CDR1 SGHDT and CDR2 YYEEEE. The CDR3 protein is CASSWRVEGPADAQYF. The CDR3 coding sequence is TGTGCCAGCAGCTGGAGGGTAGAGGGGCCCGCAGATGCGCAGTATTTT.

This chain uses TRBV15 with TRBJ2-5; D is undetermined. Germline CDR1 reads LNHNV; CDR2 reads YYDKDF (reference sequence). The CDR3 is 14 residues long. The V gene lost 0 bases and the J gene lost 2 bases, with 7 bases spanning the gap. CDR3 sequence: CATSRDPQQETQYF. The CDR3 nucleotides read TGTGCCACCAGCAGAGATCCACAGCAAGAGACCCAGTACTTC.

This clone was observed a handful of times. J is TRBJ1-1 and V is TRBV4-1; D gene ambiguous. The germline V and J ends were trimmed by 1 base and 1 base, with 13 bases remaining between them. Germline assignment: CDR1 MGHRA and CDR2 YSYEKL. CDR3 size: 16 residues. CDR3: CASSQGPDMRNTEAFF. For the CDR3, the DNA is TGCGCCAGCAGCCAAGGCCCCGACATGAGGAACACTGAAGCTTTCTTT.

The V call is TRBV6-5, the J call TRBJ2-7, with D possibly being TRBD1 (5 bases). V shed 0 bases and J shed 3 bases, with 12 bases lying between them. There are 15 residues in the CDR3. Per germline, CDR1 MNHEY and CDR2 SVGAGI. CDR3 residues: CASSYSGQLYYEQYF. The CDR3 DNA sequence: TGTGCCAGCAGTTACTCGGGGCAGTTATACTACGAGCAGTACTTC.

This sequence joins TRBV11-2 and TRBJ1-5; 7 bases agree with TRBD1. CDR1 is SGHAT, CDR2 FQNNGV, per germline. The CDR3 is made up of 16 amino acids. With 5 bases clipped from V and 4 bases from J, the junction kept 11 bases outside the gene matches. CDR3 bases: TGTGCCAGCAGCCCCGGACAGGCCGGCTTAAATCAGCCCCAGCATTTT. This encodes CASSPGQAGLNQPQHF. The full variable domain, in which reference TRBV11-2 and TRBJ1-5 provide the parts outside the CDR3, is EAGVAQSPRYKIIEKRQSVAFWCNPISGHATLYWYQQILGQGPKLLIQFQNNGVVDDSQLPKDRFSAERLKGVDSTLKIQPAKLEDSAVYLCASSPGQAGLNQPQHFGDGTRLSIL.

This chain joins TRBV5-1 and TRBJ2-1, with D possibly TRBD2 on 6 matching bases. The CDR3 sequence is 16 residues long. V was pared by 0 bases and J by 4 bases, with 14 bases between. Germline V gene sequence: CDR1 SGHRS, CDR2 YFSETQ. The CDR3 protein is CASSLAGGNLYNEQFF. CDR3 DNA: TGCGCCAGCAGCTTGGCTGGCGGGAACCTATACAATGAGCAGTTCTTC.

The chain is built from TRBV2 and TRBJ1-1; 12 bases align to TRBD1. The trim removed 4 bases at V and 2 bases at J, leaving 2 bases unmatched. This CDR3 is built from 15 residues. In germline, CDR1 is SNHLY, CDR2 FYNNEI. CDR3 amino acids: CASSGDRGLNTEAFF. The CDR3 bases are TGTGCCAGCAGTGGGGACAGGGGGCTCAACACTGAAGCTTTCTTT.

The genes are TRBV20-1 and TRBJ2-1, with D perhaps matching TRBD1 (5 bases). CDR3 length: 11 amino acids. Germline-derived CDR1 and CDR2 are DFQATT and SNEGSKA (reference sequence). The V end lost 5 bases, the J end lost 5 bases, and 7 bases lay between the germline ends. CDR3 residues: CSAQGNNEQFF. DNA for the CDR3: TGCAGTGCTCAGGGCAACAATGAGCAGTTCTTC.

In its sample, this clone was seen once. The gene calls are TRBV27 and TRBJ2-7; 7 nucleotides match TRBD2. CDR1 and CDR2 from the germline V gene are MNHEY and SMNVEV (reference sequence). CDR3 length equals 16 residues. The V gene end was trimmed by 3 bases and the J gene end by 2 bases; junction bases not matched to a gene: 10. CDR3 nucleotide sequence: TGTGCCAGCAGTTTTCCGGCTAGCGGAGGGGCCTACGAGCAGTACTTC. Its protein is CASSFPASGGAYEQYF.

The chain joins TRBV7-9 to TRBJ2-5; possibly TRBD2 for D (6 bases). The CDR3 covers 13 residues. V lost 3 bases and J 5 bases, leaving 10 bases between the germline ends. Germline V lookup: CDR1 SEHNR, CDR2 FQNEAQ (reference sequence). Here the CDR3 DNA reads TGTGCCAGCAGCTTGCGGGGTGGGGAGACCCAGTACTTC. Amino acid sequence: CASSLRGGETQYF.

The V and J genes are TRBV2 and TRBJ1-5, with TRBD1 matching 11 bases. CDR1 and CDR2 from the germline V gene are SNHLY and FYNNEI. The V segment lost 11 bases and the J segment 1 base; nucleotides outside the gene matches: 10. CDR3 length: 16 amino acids. CDR3 residues: CAGGQGAWRSNQPQHF. CDR3 DNA: TGTGCCGGTGGACAGGGGGCTTGGAGGAGCAATCAGCCCCAGCATTTT.